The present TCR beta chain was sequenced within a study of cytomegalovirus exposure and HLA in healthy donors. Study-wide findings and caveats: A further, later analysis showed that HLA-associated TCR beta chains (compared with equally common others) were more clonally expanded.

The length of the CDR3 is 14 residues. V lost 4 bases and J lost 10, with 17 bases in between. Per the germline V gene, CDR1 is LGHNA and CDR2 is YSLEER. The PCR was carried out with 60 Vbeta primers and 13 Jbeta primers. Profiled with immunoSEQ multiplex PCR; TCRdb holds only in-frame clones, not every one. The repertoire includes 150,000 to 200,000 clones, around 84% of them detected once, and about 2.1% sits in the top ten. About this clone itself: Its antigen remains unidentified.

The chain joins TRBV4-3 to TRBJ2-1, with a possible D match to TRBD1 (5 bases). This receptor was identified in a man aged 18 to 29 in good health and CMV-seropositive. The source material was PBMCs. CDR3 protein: CASSLGEQAQEQFF. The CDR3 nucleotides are TGCGCCAGCAGCCTAGGGGAACAAGCCCAAGAGCAGTTCTTC.